The source of this T cell receptor (beta chain) is a study of CD8 T cells in ankylosing spondylitis. Trimming left V 3 bases short and J 0 bases short, with 8 bases between. The CDR3 sequence is 14 residues long. With respect to this clonotype: What it binds is unknown.

A single record per CDR3 protein comes from TCRdb applying MiXCR to the 5' RACE reads. Seen here are about 200,000 distinct CDR3 sequences, 20% to 30% observed once, and the top ten hold approximately 6.6%. Overall study findings and caveats: Previously reported in reactive arthritis synovial fluid and blood were some of the motif variants. Disease-linked clones were found to be CD8+ and relatively rare in peripheral blood. It appeared that ankylosing spondylitis blood was characterized by a TCR beta motif of roughly 8 highly homologous variants. The clones that were linked to disease were reported to be significantly enriched in matched synovial fluid samples from ankylosing spondylitis patients.

Material: blood, either unsorted or a sorted T cell fraction (not recorded which). This sequence joins TRBV12-3 or TRBV12-4 and TRBJ1-1; a weak D match, TRBD1 (5 bases). This sequence originates from a male donor with ankylosing spondylitis or in good health (not recorded which). The CDR3 region is CASSFAGMNTEAFF. The CDR3 coding sequence is TGTGCCAGCAGTTTTGCAGGGATGAACACTGAAGCTTTCTTT.